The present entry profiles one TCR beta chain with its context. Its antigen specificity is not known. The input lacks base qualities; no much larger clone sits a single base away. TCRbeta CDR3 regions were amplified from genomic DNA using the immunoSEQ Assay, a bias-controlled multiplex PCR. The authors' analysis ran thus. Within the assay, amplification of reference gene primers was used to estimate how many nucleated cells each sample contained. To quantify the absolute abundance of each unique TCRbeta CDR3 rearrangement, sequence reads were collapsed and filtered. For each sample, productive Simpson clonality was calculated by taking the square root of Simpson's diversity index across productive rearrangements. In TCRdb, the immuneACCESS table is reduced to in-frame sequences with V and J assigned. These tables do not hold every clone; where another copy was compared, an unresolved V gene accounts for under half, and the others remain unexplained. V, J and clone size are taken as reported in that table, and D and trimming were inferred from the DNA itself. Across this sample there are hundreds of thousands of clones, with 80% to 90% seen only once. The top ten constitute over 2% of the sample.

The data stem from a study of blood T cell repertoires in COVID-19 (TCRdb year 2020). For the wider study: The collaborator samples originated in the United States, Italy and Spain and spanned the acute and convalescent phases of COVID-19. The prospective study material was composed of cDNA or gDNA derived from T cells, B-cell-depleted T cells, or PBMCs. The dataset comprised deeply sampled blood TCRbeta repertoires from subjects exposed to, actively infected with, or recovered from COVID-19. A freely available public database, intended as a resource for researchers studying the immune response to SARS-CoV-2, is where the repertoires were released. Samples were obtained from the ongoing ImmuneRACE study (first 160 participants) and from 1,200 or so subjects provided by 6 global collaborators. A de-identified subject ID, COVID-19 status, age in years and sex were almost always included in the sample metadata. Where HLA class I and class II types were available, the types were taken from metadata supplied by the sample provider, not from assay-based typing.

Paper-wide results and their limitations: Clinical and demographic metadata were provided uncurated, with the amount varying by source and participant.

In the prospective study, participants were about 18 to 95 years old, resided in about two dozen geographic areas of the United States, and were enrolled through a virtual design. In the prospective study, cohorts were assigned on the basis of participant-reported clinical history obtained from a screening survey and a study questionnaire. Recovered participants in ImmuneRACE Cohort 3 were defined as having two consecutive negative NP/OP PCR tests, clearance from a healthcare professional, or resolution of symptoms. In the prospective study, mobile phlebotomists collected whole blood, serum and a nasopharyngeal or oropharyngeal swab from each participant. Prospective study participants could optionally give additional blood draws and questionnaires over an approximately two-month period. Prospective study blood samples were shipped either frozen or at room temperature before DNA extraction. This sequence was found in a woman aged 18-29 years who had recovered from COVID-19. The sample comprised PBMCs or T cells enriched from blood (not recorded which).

The CDR3 in this case is CASGAGGGTDTQYF. The nucleotide sequence is TGTGCCAGCGGAGCGGGGGGTGGCACAGATACGCAGTATTTT. This receptor chain uses TRBV27 and TRBJ2-3; 9 bases in the middle match TRBD2. Ends trimmed: V by 8 bases, J by 1 base; bases unmatched to a gene: 4. CDR1 and CDR2 (MNHEY, SMNVEV) derive from the germline V gene (reference sequence). Including cysteine and phenylalanine, the CDR3 has 14 amino acids. CDR3 DNA only is kept here, 42 bases in frame from base 1.